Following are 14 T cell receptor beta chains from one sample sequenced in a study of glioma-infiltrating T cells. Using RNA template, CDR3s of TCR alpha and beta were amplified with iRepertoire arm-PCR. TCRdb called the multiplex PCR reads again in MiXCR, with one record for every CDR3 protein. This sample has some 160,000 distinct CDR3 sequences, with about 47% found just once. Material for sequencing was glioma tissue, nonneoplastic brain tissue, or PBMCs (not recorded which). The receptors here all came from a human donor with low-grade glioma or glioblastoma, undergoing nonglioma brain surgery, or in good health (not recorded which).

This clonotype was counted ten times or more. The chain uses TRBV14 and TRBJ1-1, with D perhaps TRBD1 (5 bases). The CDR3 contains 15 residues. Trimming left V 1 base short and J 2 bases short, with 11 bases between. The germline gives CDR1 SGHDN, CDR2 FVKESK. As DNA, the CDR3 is TGTGCCAGCAGCCAAGGACAGCACCAAAACACTGAAGCTTTCTTT. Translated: CASSQGQHQNTEAFF.

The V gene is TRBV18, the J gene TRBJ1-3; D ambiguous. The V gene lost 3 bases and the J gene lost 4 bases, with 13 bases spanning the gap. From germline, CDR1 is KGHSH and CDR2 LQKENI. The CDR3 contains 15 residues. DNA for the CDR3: TGTGCCAGCTCACCCGACGGCAGAGGAGGAAACACCATATATTTT. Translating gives CASSPDGRGGNTIYF.

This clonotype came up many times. The CDR3 nucleotides read TGTGCCAGCAGTCCCACTGACAGGGGTGGCTACGAGCAGTACTTC. Amino acid sequence: CASSPTDRGGYEQYF. V is TRBV6-1 and J is TRBJ2-7; 8 bases are a match to TRBD1. This CDR3 is built from 15 residues. Per germline, CDR1 MNHNS and CDR2 SASEGT. The V gene end was trimmed by 5 bases and the J gene end by 3 bases; junction bases not matched to a gene: 9.

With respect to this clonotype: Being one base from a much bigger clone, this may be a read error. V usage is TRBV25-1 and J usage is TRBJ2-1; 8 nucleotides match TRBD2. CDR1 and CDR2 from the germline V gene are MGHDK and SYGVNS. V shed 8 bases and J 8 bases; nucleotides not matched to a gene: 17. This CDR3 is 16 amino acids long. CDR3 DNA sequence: TGTGCCAGCTCTTATAGGTGGGCTAGCGGGTTGGATGAGCAGTTCTTC. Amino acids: CASSYRWASGLDEQFF.

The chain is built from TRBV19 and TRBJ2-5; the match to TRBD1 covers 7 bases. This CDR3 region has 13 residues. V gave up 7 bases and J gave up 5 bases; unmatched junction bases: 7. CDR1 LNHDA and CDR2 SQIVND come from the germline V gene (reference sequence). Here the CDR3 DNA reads TGTGCCAGTAACGCACAGGGGATCGAGACCCAGTACTTC. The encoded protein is CASNAQGIETQYF.

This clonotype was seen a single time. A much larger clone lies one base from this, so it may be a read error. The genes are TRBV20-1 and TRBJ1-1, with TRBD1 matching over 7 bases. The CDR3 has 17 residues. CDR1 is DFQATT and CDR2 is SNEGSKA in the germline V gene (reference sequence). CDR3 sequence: CSAHPRTGRRIGTEGFF. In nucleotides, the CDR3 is TGCAGTGCCCATCCCCGGACAGGTCGGAGGATCGGCACTGAAGGTTTCTTT.

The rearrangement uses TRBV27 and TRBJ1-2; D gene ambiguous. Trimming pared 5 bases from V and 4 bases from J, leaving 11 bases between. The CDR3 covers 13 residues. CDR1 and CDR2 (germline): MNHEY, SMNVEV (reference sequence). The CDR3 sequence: CASSLSVGYGYTF. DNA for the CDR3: TGTGCCAGCAGTCTCAGTGTCGGCTATGGCTACACCTTC.

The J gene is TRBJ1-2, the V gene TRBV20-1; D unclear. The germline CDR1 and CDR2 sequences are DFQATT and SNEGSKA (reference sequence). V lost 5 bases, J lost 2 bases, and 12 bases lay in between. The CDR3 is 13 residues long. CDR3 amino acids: CSAEDRTNYGYTF. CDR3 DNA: TGCAGTGCTGAAGATCGTACCAACTATGGCTACACCTTC.

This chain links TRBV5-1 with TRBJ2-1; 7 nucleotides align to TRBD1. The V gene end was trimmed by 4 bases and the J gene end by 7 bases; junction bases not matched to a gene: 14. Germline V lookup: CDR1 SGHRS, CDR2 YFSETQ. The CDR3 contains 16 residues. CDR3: CASSPVRTGTANEQFF. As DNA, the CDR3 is TGCGCCAGCAGCCCGGTGCGAACAGGGACAGCGAATGAGCAGTTCTTC.

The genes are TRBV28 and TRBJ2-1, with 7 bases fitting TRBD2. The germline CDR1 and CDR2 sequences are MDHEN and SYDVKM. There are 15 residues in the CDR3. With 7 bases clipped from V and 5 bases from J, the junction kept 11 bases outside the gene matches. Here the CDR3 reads CASTTGAGTHNEQFF. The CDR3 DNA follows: TGTGCCAGCACCACAGGAGCGGGAACCCACAATGAGCAGTTCTTC.

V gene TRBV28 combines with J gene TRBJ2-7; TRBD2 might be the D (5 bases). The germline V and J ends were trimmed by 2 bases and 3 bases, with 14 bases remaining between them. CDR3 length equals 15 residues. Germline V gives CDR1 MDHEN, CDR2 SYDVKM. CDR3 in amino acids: CASSLEDSQIYEQYF. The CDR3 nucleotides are TGTGCCAGCAGTTTAGAGGACTCACAGATCTACGAGCAGTACTTC. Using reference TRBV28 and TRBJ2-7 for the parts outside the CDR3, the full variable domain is DVKVTQSSRYLVKRTGEKVFLECVQDMDHENMFWYRQDPGLGLRLIYFSYDVKMKEKGDIPEGYSVSREKKERFSLILESASTNQTSMYLCASSLEDSQIYEQYFGPGTRLTVT.

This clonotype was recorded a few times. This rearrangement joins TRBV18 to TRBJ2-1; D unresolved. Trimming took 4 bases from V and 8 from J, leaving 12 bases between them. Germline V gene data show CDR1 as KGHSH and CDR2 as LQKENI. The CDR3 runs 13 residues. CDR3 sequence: CASSRDQGYEQFF. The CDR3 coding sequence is TGTGCCAGCTCACGCGATCAAGGTTATGAGCAGTTCTTC.

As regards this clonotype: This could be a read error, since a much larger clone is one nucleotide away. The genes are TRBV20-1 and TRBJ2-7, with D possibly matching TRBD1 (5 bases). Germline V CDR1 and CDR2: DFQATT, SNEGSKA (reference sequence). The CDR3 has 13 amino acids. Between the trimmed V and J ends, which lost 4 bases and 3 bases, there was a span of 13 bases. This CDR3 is CSANRQDSYEQYF. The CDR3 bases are TGCAGTGCTAACAGACAAGACAGCTACGAGCAGTACTTC.

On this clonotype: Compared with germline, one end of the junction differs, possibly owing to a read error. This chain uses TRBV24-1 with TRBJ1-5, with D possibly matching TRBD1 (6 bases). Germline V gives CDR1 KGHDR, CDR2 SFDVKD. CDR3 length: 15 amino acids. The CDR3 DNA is TGTGCCACAAGTGATCGAGGACAGAGGAATCAGCCCCAGCATTTT. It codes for CATSDRGQRNQPQHF.